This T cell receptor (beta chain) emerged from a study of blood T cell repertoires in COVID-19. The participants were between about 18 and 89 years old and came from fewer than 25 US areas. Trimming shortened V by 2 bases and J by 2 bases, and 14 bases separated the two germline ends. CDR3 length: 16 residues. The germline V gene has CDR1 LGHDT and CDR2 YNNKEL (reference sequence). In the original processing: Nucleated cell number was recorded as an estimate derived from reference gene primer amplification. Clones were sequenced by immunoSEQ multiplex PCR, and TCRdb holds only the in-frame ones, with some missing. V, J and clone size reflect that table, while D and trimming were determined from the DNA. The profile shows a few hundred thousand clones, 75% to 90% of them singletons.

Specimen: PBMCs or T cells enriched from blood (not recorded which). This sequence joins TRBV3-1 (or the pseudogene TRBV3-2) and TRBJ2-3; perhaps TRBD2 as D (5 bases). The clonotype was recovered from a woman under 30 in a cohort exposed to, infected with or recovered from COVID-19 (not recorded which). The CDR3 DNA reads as TGTGCCAGCAGCCAAAATTATCGGGGTACCACAGATACGCAGTATTTT. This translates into CASSQNYRGTTDTQYF.